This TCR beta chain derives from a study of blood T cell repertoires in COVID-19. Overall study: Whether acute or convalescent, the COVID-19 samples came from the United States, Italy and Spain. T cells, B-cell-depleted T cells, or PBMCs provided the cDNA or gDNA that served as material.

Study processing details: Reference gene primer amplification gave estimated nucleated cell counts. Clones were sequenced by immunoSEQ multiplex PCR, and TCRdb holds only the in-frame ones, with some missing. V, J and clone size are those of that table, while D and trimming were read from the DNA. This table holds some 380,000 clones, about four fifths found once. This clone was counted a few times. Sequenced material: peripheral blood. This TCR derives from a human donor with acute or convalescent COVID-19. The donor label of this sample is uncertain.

The CDR3 spells CASRTGNQPNTGELFF. Written as DNA, the CDR3 is TGCGCCAGCAGGACGGGGAATCAACCGAACACCGGGGAGCTGTTTTTT. The rearrangement links TRBV5-1 to TRBJ2-2; D might be TRBD2 (5 bases). This CDR3 spans 16 amino acids. Germline V lookup: CDR1 SGHRS, CDR2 YFSETQ. Trimming took off 5 bases at V and 0 bases at J, with 14 bases between the two ends.